Presented here are 12 T cell receptor beta chains from one specimen sequenced in a study of blood T cell repertoires in COVID-19. Sequencing used immunoSEQ multiplex PCR; TCRdb keeps in-frame clones, though not all of them. The table includes around 310,000 clones, approximately 89% detected once. The sample consisted of PBMCs or T cells enriched from blood (not recorded which). The source of these receptors is a woman between 25 and 40 years old who had recovered from COVID-19.

In this sample, this clone turned up once. The chain links TRBV4-3 to TRBJ2-7; D not resolved. There are 14 residues in the CDR3. V lost 0 bases, J lost 3 bases, and 9 bases lay in between. Looked up from germline, CDR1 is LGHNA and CDR2 is YSLEER. The CDR3 here is CASSQEPGLYEQYF. As DNA, the CDR3 is TGCGCCAGCAGCCAAGAGCCTGGCCTCTACGAGCAGTACTTC.

The chain links TRBV30 to TRBJ1-6; 7 bases are a match to TRBD1. V shed 0 bases, J shed 5 bases, and the junction held 13 bases outside the gene matches. Per germline, CDR1 GTSNPN and CDR2 SVGIG (reference sequence). There are 18 residues in the CDR3. The CDR3 DNA follows: TGTGCCTGGAGTGTATTGGAAATTGAAGGGGGCGATAATTCACCCCTCCACTTT. Translated: CAWSVLEIEGGDNSPLHF.

V and J are TRBV2 and TRBJ1-1, with 8 nucleotides matching TRBD1. Trimming at V came to 6 bases and at J to 5 bases, leaving 8 bases not matched to a gene. CDR1 is SNHLY, CDR2 FYNNEI, per germline. The CDR3 spans 14 residues. CDR3 residues: CASREQGGVTEAFF. The CDR3 nucleotides read TGTGCCAGCAGAGAACAGGGGGGTGTAACTGAAGCTTTCTTT.

A single count supports this clone. The gene calls are TRBV20-1 and TRBJ2-7, with D tentatively TRBD1 (5 bases). V shed 6 bases and J shed 7 bases, with 10 bases lying between them. The CDR3 contains 10 residues. Germline values: CDR1 DFQATT, CDR2 SNEGSKA (reference sequence). CDR3 DNA sequence: TGCAGTGCCACGCCAGGGGAGCAGTACTTC. Amino acid sequence: CSATPGEQYF.

The chain has TRBV9 and TRBJ2-7; 9 positions match TRBD1. The germline V gene encodes CDR1 SGDLS and CDR2 YYNGEE. The J segment lost 3 bases and the V segment lost 3 bases, leaving 7 bases of the junction unmatched. The CDR3 contains 15 residues. DNA for the CDR3: TGTGCCAGCAGCGGTCGACCGGGACAGGGCTACGAGCAGTACTTC. Amino acids: CASSGRPGQGYEQYF. The entire variable domain, with the rest obtained from reference TRBV9 and TRBJ2-7, is as follows: DSGVTQTPKHLITATGQRVTLRCSPRSGDLSVYWYQQSLDQGLQFLIQYYNGEERAKGNILERFSAQQFPDLHSELNLSSLELGDSALYFCASSGRPGQGYEQYFGPGTRLTVT.

This chain links TRBV6-5 with TRBJ2-7, with a tentative D call TRBD1 (7 bases). The CDR3 is 14 amino acids. Per germline, CDR1 MNHEY and CDR2 SVGAGI. Trimming cost V 10 bases and J 0 bases, with 16 bases left between them. The CDR3 protein is CATSPQGGSYEQYF. CDR3 DNA: TGTGCCACTTCCCCTCAGGGGGGCTCCTACGAGCAGTACTTC.

The gene calls are TRBV5-1 and TRBJ1-1; maybe TRBD1 (6 bases). Trimming pared 2 bases from V and 12 bases from J, leaving 17 bases between. CDR1 SGHRS and CDR2 YFSETQ come from the germline V gene. The CDR3 loop spans 13 amino acids. The CDR3 spells CASSFDGTTGTFF. The CDR3 DNA reads TGCGCCAGCAGCTTTGACGGGACAACCGGAACTTTCTTT.

The chain links TRBV6-5 to TRBJ2-1; D might be TRBD1 (6 bases). The V and J ends lost 0 bases and 3 bases respectively, with 12 bases between them. This CDR3 has 16 amino acids. CDR1 is MNHEY and CDR2 is SVGAGI in the germline V gene. CDR3 nucleotide sequence: TGTGCCAGCAGTTACTCGCCAGGGGTGAACTACAATGAGCAGTTCTTC. This encodes CASSYSPGVNYNEQFF.

The chain has TRBV15 and TRBJ2-5, with 7 bases lining up with TRBD2. V was clipped by 6 bases and J by 1 base; unmatched bases: 2. Germline V lookup: CDR1 LNHNV, CDR2 YYDKDF (reference sequence). The CDR3 contains 13 residues. The CDR3 spells CATSGGSQETQYF. Here the CDR3 DNA reads TGTGCCACCAGTGGCGGGAGCCAAGAGACCCAGTACTTC.

V gene TRBV2 combines with J gene TRBJ2-1, with D tentatively TRBD2 (5 bases). Germline V lookup: CDR1 SNHLY, CDR2 FYNNEI. The CDR3 covers 16 residues. The germline V and J ends were trimmed by 3 bases and 0 bases, with 12 bases remaining between them. In nucleotides, the CDR3 is TGTGCCAGCAGTGAGAGAGGGCTACCCTCCTACAATGAGCAGTTCTTC. Its protein product is CASSERGLPSYNEQFF. Drawing the rest from reference TRBV2 and TRBJ2-1, the complete variable domain is EPEVTQTPSHQVTQMGQEVILRCVPISNHLYFYWYRQILGQKVEFLVSFYNNEISEKSEIFDDQFSVERPDGSNFTLKIRSTKLEDSAMYFCASSERGLPSYNEQFFGPGTRLTVL.

This chain joins TRBV6-5 and TRBJ1-4, with D possibly being TRBD1 (5 bases). Trimming took 5 bases from V and 5 from J, leaving 15 bases between them. The germline V gene has CDR1 MNHEY and CDR2 SVGAGI. The CDR3 is 15 residues long. Here the CDR3 DNA reads TGTGCCAGCAGTAGCCGGGGGGTTTTGAATGAAAAACTGTTTTTT. This sequence encodes CASSSRGVLNEKLFF.

This clone was seen more than once but under ten times. The chain combines TRBV30 with TRBJ2-7; 10 bases fit TRBD1. The CDR3 is made up of 16 amino acids. CDR1 is GTSNPN, CDR2 SVGIG, per germline (reference sequence). With 5 bases clipped from V and 5 bases from J, the junction kept 15 bases outside the gene matches. The CDR3 spells CAWGWGTGVAQDEQYF. The CDR3 coding sequence is TGTGCCTGGGGTTGGGGGACAGGGGTCGCTCAAGACGAGCAGTACTTC.